This T cell receptor (beta chain) was identified in a study of cytomegalovirus exposure and HLA in healthy donors. Overall study findings and caveats: Common viral pathogens seemed, in a later analysis, to connect with several of the most significant clusters. In a later analysis, donors in an Asian-associated ancestry cluster reportedly had fewer N-insertions in productive TCRs than the cohort mean. 150 or so TCR beta chains were listed as cytomegalovirus-associated.

Turning to this clone: The antigen is undetermined.

Trimming cost V 3 bases and J 5 bases, with 16 bases left between them. CDR1 is MGHDK and CDR2 is SYGVNS in the germline V gene. The CDR3 loop spans 15 amino acids. The study ran its PCR with 60 Vbeta and 13 Jbeta primers. Here immunoSEQ multiplex PCR was the method, and the copy in TCRdb shows in-frame clones only, minus some. The top ten clones hold around 0.24% of a sample with 150,000 to 200,000 clones, 84% of them seen once. Sequences were obtained from PBMCs. This TCR came from a boy aged 5-17 years in good health and CMV-seronegative. The V and J genes are TRBV25-1 and TRBJ2-5; D is perhaps TRBD1 (7 bases). CDR3 loop: CASSDRQGGWETQYF. Here the CDR3 DNA reads TGTGCCAGCAGTGACCGACAGGGAGGTTGGGAGACCCAGTACTTC.